This T cell receptor beta chain was sequenced during a study of blood T cell repertoires in COVID-19. V lost 3 bases to trimming and J lost 2 bases, with 19 bases between them. This CDR3 region has 16 residues. The germline CDR1 and CDR2 sequences are GTSNPN and SVGIG (reference sequence). The data were produced by immunoSEQ multiplex PCR, yet TCRdb's version contains in-frame clones alone and is incomplete. Of approximately 300,000 clones in the sample, around 90% are singletons; the top ten hold about 5%. This TCR was sampled from a man in his sixties who had recovered from COVID-19. Sample: PBMCs or T cells enriched from blood (not recorded which). The V and J genes are TRBV30 and TRBJ1-2; perhaps TRBD1 as D (6 bases). CDR3 DNA: TGTGCCTGGAGGGGGAGGGGGGGCGCGTTCAACTATGGCTACACCTTC. Protein sequence: CAWRGRGGAFNYGYTF.